Each of the 6 T cell receptor beta chains below was sequenced from the same sample in a study of PD-1 blockade in classical Hodgkin lymphoma. Here immunoSEQ multiplex PCR was the method, and the copy in TCRdb shows in-frame clones only, minus some. The data hold about 86,000 clones, with 89% observed a single time. Autologous stem cell transplantation was followed by relapse in every patient, and brentuximab vedotin exposure varied. Here the sequenced sample was peripheral blood mononuclear cells (PBMCs), taken before the second cycle of nivolumab. The receptors shown here come from a human donor with classical Hodgkin lymphoma.

The chain couples TRBV5-6 to TRBJ2-3; 7 bases align to TRBD1. Germline lookup yields CDR1 SGHDT and CDR2 YYEEEE. The CDR3 is 14 residues long. The junction had 2 bases not matched to a gene; V was cut back by 0 bases and J by 4 bases. CDR3 nucleotide sequence: TGTGCCAGCAGCTTGGGACAGGGAGCAGATACGCAGTATTTT. Encoded protein: CASSLGQGADTQYF.

The chain recombines TRBV28 with TRBJ2-2, with 10 bases lining up with TRBD2. CDR1 and CDR2 (germline): MDHEN, SYDVKM. The V and J ends lost 2 bases and 7 bases, in that order; junction bases with no gene match: 7. The CDR3 loop spans 16 amino acids. This chain's CDR3 is CASSLLAGVRDGELFF. The CDR3 nucleotides read TGTGCCAGCAGTTTACTAGCGGGAGTGAGGGACGGGGAGCTGTTTTTT.

This clone was recorded a few times. The chain joins TRBV5-1 to TRBJ1-6, with a weak D call TRBD1 (5 bases). Looked up from germline, CDR1 is SGHRS and CDR2 is YFSETQ. There are 13 residues in the CDR3. V was pared by 5 bases and J by 12 bases, with 15 bases between. The CDR3, as DNA: TGCGCCAGCAGACTGTCCGAGCAGGGACCCCTCCACTTT. Amino acid sequence: CASRLSEQGPLHF.

This clone was recorded a few times. This sequence joins TRBV4-1 and TRBJ1-6; D perhaps matches TRBD1 (5 bases). V was trimmed by 8 bases and J by 0 bases, leaving 14 bases between them. This CDR3 contains 16 residues. Germline values: CDR1 MGHRA, CDR2 YSYEKL. As DNA, the CDR3 is TGCGCCAGCGGCCGGGACGGTAGCTCCTATAATTCACCCCTCCACTTT. It codes for CASGRDGSSYNSPLHF.

The chain uses TRBV29-1 and TRBJ1-1; the D is unclear. This CDR3 has 13 residues. Germline assignment: CDR1 SQVTM and CDR2 ANQGSEA. The V end was cut by 7 bases, the J end by 3 bases, with 15 bases between. The CDR3 DNA follows: TGCAGCGCAGGACCCGGCACGGACACTGAAGCTTTCTTT. Translated, it gives CSAGPGTDTEAFF.

The V and J genes are TRBV18 and TRBJ1-2, with D possibly matching TRBD1 (5 bases). Germline lookup yields CDR1 KGHSH and CDR2 LQKENI. V lost 3 bases and J lost 7, with 15 bases in between. The CDR3 covers 14 residues. The CDR3 sequence: CASSPQRGGFGYTF. The CDR3 DNA sequence: TGTGCCAGCTCACCGCAGCGTGGGGGTTTTGGCTACACCTTC.